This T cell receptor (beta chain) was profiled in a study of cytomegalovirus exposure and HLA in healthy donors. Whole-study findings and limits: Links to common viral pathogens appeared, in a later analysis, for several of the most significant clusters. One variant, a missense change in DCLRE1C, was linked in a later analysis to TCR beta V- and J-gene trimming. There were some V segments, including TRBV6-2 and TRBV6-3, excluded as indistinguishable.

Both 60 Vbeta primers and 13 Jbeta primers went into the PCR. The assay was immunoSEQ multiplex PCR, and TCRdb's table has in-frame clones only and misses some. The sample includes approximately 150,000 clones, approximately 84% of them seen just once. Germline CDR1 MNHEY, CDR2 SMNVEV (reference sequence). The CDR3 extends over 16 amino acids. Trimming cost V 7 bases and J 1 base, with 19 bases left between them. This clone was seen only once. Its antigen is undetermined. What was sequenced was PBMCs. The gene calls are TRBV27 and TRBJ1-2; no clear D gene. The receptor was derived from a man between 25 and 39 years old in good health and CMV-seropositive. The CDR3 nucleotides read TGTGCCAGCACTCCCGGGAGGTCGAGTCTTAACTATGGCTACACCTTC. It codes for CASTPGRSSLNYGYTF.